The 24 T cell receptor beta chains presented below share a single source sample, sequenced in a study of blood T cells in healthy people across ages. The authors ran a second PCR of 7 to 11 cycles using a sample-barcoded 5' primer and a J-beta primer mix. Each CDR3 protein is one row after TCRdb ran MiXCR on the 5' RACE reads. The repertoire holds around 1,500,000 distinct CDR3 sequences, around two fifths seen once, with approximately 7.9% in the top ten. The sequencing sample was made of blood. The receptors shown here come from a young woman in good health.

The chain is built from TRBV20-1 and TRBJ2-7; weak D call: TRBD1 (5 bases). V lost 5 bases and J 1 base, leaving 12 bases between the germline ends. In germline, CDR1 is DFQATT, CDR2 SNEGSKA (reference sequence). This CDR3 region has 13 residues. CDR3 bases: TGCAGTGCTGACGGACAAAATTCCTACGAGCAGTACTTC. This encodes CSADGQNSYEQYF.

Notes on this clonotype: The junction departs from germline at one end; a sequencing error may be responsible. V gene TRBV9 combines with J gene TRBJ2-3; D gene unclear. This CDR3 has 15 amino acids. Germline V gene data show CDR1 as SGDLS and CDR2 as YYNGEE. The CDR3: CASSEGDPGTDMQYF. Here the CDR3 DNA reads TGTGCCAGCAGCGAGGGTGACCCAGGCACAGATATGCAGTATTTT.

V is TRBV27 and J is TRBJ1-1; D remains unclear. V lost 6 bases, J lost 8 bases, and 13 bases lay in between. This CDR3 contains 12 residues. Germline CDR1 and CDR2: MNHEY and SMNVEV (reference sequence). CDR3 DNA sequence: TGTGCCAGCAGCCGTGGGATTGGGGAAGCTTTCTTT. Translated, it gives CASSRGIGEAFF.

This clonotype showed up just a few times. This chain connects TRBV9 to TRBJ2-3, with a tentative D call TRBD2 (7 bases). Deletions cut 0 bases from V and 3 bases from J, with 11 bases between. The CDR3 consists of 15 residues. Germline assignment: CDR1 SGDLS and CDR2 YYNGEE. This CDR3 reads CASSVEGGGTDTQYF. The CDR3 bases are TGTGCCAGCAGCGTAGAAGGGGGGGGTACAGATACGCAGTATTTT.

Regarding this clonotype: Given a much more abundant clone one base away, this may be a read error. V and J are TRBV10-3 and TRBJ2-7; weak D call: TRBD1 (5 bases). Per germline, CDR1 ENHRY and CDR2 SYGVKD. The CDR3 contains 14 residues. The CDR3 is CATSDRQGIYEQYF. The CDR3 DNA reads as TGTGCCACCAGTGACCGCCAGGGAATCTACGAGCAGTACTTC.

This clonotype came up once. The V gene is TRBV14, the J gene TRBJ1-6; D remains unclear. Germline loops: CDR1 SGHDN, CDR2 FVKESK. This CDR3 contains 15 residues. V was pared by 1 base and J by 4 bases, with 8 bases between. CDR3 sequence: CASSQGRIYNSPLHF. The CDR3 region has the DNA TGTGCCAGCAGCCAAGGCCGGATTTATAATTCACCCCTCCACTTT.

The chain is built from TRBV11-2 and TRBJ1-1; no clear D gene. This CDR3 comprises 16 residues. V lost 3 bases and J lost 11, with 25 bases in between. Germline V gene lookup returns CDR1 SGHAT and CDR2 FQNNGV. As DNA, the CDR3 is TGTGCCAGCAGCTTGGATACCGCAAGGGTTGGGGTGGCGGCTTTCTTT. This sequence encodes CASSLDTARVGVAAFF.

The J gene is TRBJ2-1, the V gene TRBV14; TRBD2 aligns across 8 bases. CDR3 length: 15 residues. J was trimmed by 8 bases and V by 4 bases; bases with no gene match: 10. Germline V CDR1 and CDR2: SGHDN, FVKESK. The CDR3 here is CASSLGNSGIDEQFF. The CDR3 DNA reads as TGTGCCAGCAGCCTCGGAAATAGCGGGATAGATGAGCAGTTCTTC.

The table lists this clonotype with a few counts. The J gene is TRBJ2-1, the V gene TRBV12-3 or TRBV12-4, with TRBD2 matching over 10 bases. Unmatched junction bases numbered 9, after V lost 6 bases and J lost 4 bases. The CDR3 is 16 residues long. Here the CDR3 reads CASSPSSGRDYNEQFF. CDR3 bases: TGTGCCAGCAGCCCATCCAGCGGGAGGGATTACAATGAGCAGTTCTTC.

In its sample, this clonotype was seen a few times. The chain joins TRBV28 to TRBJ1-6, with 9 bases lining up with TRBD1. CDR3 length equals 14 residues. After removal of 6 bases from V and 10 bases from J, the junction contained 7 bases not matched to a gene. CDR1 MDHEN and CDR2 SYDVKM come from the germline V gene. CDR3: CASSLTTGGSPLHF. In DNA form, the CDR3 reads TGTGCCAGCAGCCTGACGACAGGGGGATCACCCCTCCACTTT.

This chain links TRBV5-1 with TRBJ1-2; D is undetermined. V lost 3 bases to trimming and J lost 2 bases, with 17 bases between them. Germline values: CDR1 SGHRS, CDR2 YFSETQ. The CDR3 consists of 16 residues. For the CDR3, the DNA is TGCGCCAGCAGCTCACAGCCGCTGAGCTTAAACTATGGCTACACCTTC. Protein: CASSSQPLSLNYGYTF.

The sample holds a few counts of this clonotype. The chain combines TRBV6-6 with TRBJ2-1, with 11 bases that match TRBD1. The V gene's germline CDR1 is MNHNY and CDR2 SVGAGI (reference sequence). V trimming: 8 bases; J trimming: 8 bases; junction bases outside the gene matches: 5. The CDR3 extends over 13 amino acids. CDR3 loop: CASGQGAYDEQFF. Here the CDR3 DNA reads TGTGCCAGCGGACAGGGGGCTTACGATGAGCAGTTCTTC.

In its sample, this clonotype was seen many times. The chain carries TRBV9 and TRBJ2-3; 7 nucleotides align to TRBD2. V shed 1 base and J 0 bases; nucleotides not matched to a gene: 2. Germline V gives CDR1 SGDLS, CDR2 YYNGEE. The CDR3 contains 15 residues. For the CDR3, the DNA is TGTGCCAGCAGCGTAATGGGGGGGAGCACAGATACGCAGTATTTT. It encodes CASSVMGGSTDTQYF.

This clonotype was observed a handful of times. The chain is built from TRBV5-1 and TRBJ2-7; D is uncertain. The CDR3 sequence is 14 residues long. Germline loops: CDR1 SGHRS, CDR2 YFSETQ. The ends were cut back, 0 bases at V and 0 bases at J, with 7 bases in the middle. CDR3 nucleotides: TGCGCCAGCAGCTTGGCACCCAGCTCCTACGAGCAGTACTTC. Translated: CASSLAPSSYEQYF.

The sample holds a few counts of this clonotype. V usage is TRBV28 and J usage is TRBJ2-7; TRBD1 aligns across 7 bases. The end of the DNA fits TRBJ2-5 better, so the J call may be wrong. The V gene's germline CDR1 is MDHEN and CDR2 SYDVKM. This CDR3 has 13 amino acids. The CDR3 here is CASRPTGTRTQYF. The CDR3 DNA follows: TGTGCCAGCAGACCGACAGGGACCCGGACCCAGTACTTC.

This chain links TRBV4-1 with TRBJ2-4; weak D call: TRBD2 (5 bases). Judging by the DNA end, TRBJ2-5 fits better; the J call may be wrong. This CDR3 is built from 14 residues. Germline V gives CDR1 MGHRA, CDR2 YSYEKL. CDR3 nucleotide sequence: TGCGCCAGCAGCCGCGGTAGGACTCAAGAGACCCAGTACTTC. Encoded protein: CASSRGRTQETQYF.

There are a few counts of this clonotype. The rearrangement links TRBV25-1 to TRBJ2-1, with TRBD2 identical over 12 bases. Trimming took 5 bases from V and 4 from J; bases not matched to a gene: 9. This CDR3 comprises 17 residues. Germline values: CDR1 MGHDK, CDR2 SYGVNS. CDR3 amino acids: CASSPLGTSGLYNEQFF. CDR3 coding DNA: TGTGCCAGCAGTCCCCTCGGGACTAGCGGGTTGTACAATGAGCAGTTCTTC.

This clonotype has a handful of counts. V usage is TRBV28 and J usage is TRBJ2-5; 10 bases match TRBD2. Unmatched junction bases numbered 6, after V lost 2 bases and J lost 3 bases. The CDR3 is 16 amino acids. CDR1 and CDR2 from the germline V gene are MDHEN and SYDVKM. The CDR3 here is CASSLESSGGEETQYF. Here the CDR3 DNA reads TGTGCCAGCAGTTTAGAGTCTAGCGGGGGAGAAGAGACCCAGTACTTC.

The chain combines TRBV28 with TRBJ2-5; 9 bases fit TRBD1. In germline, CDR1 is MDHEN, CDR2 SYDVKM. The CDR3 runs to 15 residues. V lost 5 bases and J lost 2; bases outside the gene matches: 6. CDR3 protein: CASSTTGGGQETQYF. Here the CDR3 DNA reads TGTGCCAGCAGTACCACAGGGGGCGGGCAAGAGACCCAGTACTTC.

Only a few counts were recorded for this clonotype. The CDR3 nucleotides read TGCGCCAGCAGCTTGGCCGGGGGGGCAGGTCAGCCCCAGCATTTT. It is translated as CASSLAGGAGQPQHF. The rearrangement uses TRBV5-1 and TRBJ1-5, with D maybe TRBD1 (6 bases). Germline CDR1 reads SGHRS; CDR2 reads YFSETQ. V lost 0 bases, J lost 6 bases, and 13 bases lay in between. The CDR3 has 15 residues. Full variable domain (missing parts from reference TRBV5-1 and TRBJ1-5): KAGVTQTPRYLIKTRGQQVTLSCSPISGHRSVSWYQQTPGQGLQFLFEYFSETQRNKGNFPGRFSGRQFSNSRSEMNVSTLELGDSALYLCASSLAGGAGQPQHFGDGTRLSIL.

The chain combines TRBV5-5 with TRBJ1-1; D not resolved. CDR1 is SGHKS, CDR2 YYEKEE, per germline (reference sequence). With 0 bases removed from V and 3 bases from J, the gap between germline ends came to 9 bases. This CDR3 contains 14 residues. The CDR3 DNA reads TGTGCCAGCAGCTTGGTAGTGGGCCACACTGAAGCTTTCTTT. Translating it yields CASSLVVGHTEAFF. Supplemented by reference TRBV5-5 and TRBJ1-1, the full variable domain reads DAGVTQSPTHLIKTRGQQVTLRCSPISGHKSVSWYQQVLGQGPQFIFQYYEKEERGRGNFPDRFSARQFPNYSSELNVNALLLGDSALYLCASSLVVGHTEAFFGQGTRLTVV.

The chain is built from TRBV6-5 and TRBJ1-4; TRBD1 matches at 7 bases. V lost 4 bases to trimming and J lost 8 bases; unmatched junction nucleotides: 19. The CDR3 is 18 residues long. Germline CDR1 MNHEY, CDR2 SVGAGI. In DNA, the CDR3 is TGTGCCAGCAGTTTCCCACAAATACTGACAGGGAATGGGGAAAAACTGTTTTTT. Amino acid sequence: CASSFPQILTGNGEKLFF.

This clonotype was seen only a few times. The chain is built from TRBV20-1 and TRBJ2-1; 10 positions agree with TRBD1. This CDR3 has 17 amino acids. The germline V gene encodes CDR1 DFQATT and CDR2 SNEGSKA (reference sequence). J lost 6 bases, V lost 3 bases, and 14 bases had no gene match. CDR3 residues: CSARPTGGEVKVNEQFF. The DNA of the CDR3 is TGCAGTGCTAGGCCGACAGGGGGCGAGGTTAAGGTCAATGAGCAGTTCTTC.

The rearrangement joins TRBV9 to TRBJ2-1; 8 nucleotides align to TRBD2. Germline CDR1 and CDR2: SGDLS and YYNGEE. V lost 3 bases, J lost 7 bases, and 9 bases stayed unmatched. CDR3 length: 15 residues. CDR3 protein: CASSANSGIINEQFF. The CDR3 DNA sequence: TGTGCCAGCAGCGCCAATAGCGGGATTATTAATGAGCAGTTCTTC.